The T cell receptor (beta chain) under discussion was sequenced for a study of cytomegalovirus exposure and HLA in healthy donors. The CDR3 is made up of 17 amino acids. V shed 0 bases, J shed 0 bases, and the junction held 4 bases outside the gene matches. CDR1 is MGHRA, CDR2 YSYEKL, per germline. Whole-study findings and limits: The HLA-A and HLA-B alleles of most subjects were reportedly predicted accurately from TCR beta sequences. CMV antigen specificity of three CMV-associated chains was confirmed in vitro. Prior analysis indicated that the majority of TCR beta V segments exhibited productivity approximately 87% or approximately 30% of the time.

60 Vbeta and 13 Jbeta primers were used in PCR. Per the authors' pipeline: Per a later analysis, the number of unique TCR beta chains was around 79 million, of which 10 million to 11 million were shared. Generated by immunoSEQ multiplex PCR, the TCRdb table keeps only in-frame clones and is missing some. V and J calls and clone size are copied from that table; D and trimming were computed from the DNA. Of about 140,000 clones in the sample, 80% were seen once. As for this clone: Antigen unknown.

The sequenced material came from PBMCs. The chain links TRBV4-1 to TRBJ2-5, with 10 bases lining up with TRBD2. The TCR sequence derives from a male donor in good health and CMV-seronegative. DNA of the CDR3: TGCGCCAGCAGCCAAGATCCTAGCGGGGGAGACCAAGAGACCCAGTACTTC. Its translation is CASSQDPSGGDQETQYF.